One and the same sample provided the 15 T cell receptor beta chains below, sequenced in a study of shared clonotypes between healthy human individuals. Profiled with immunoSEQ multiplex PCR; TCRdb holds only in-frame clones, not every one. Here the sample spans 1,400,000 or so clones, about 98.5% being singletons. Sequencing was done on a sample of naive CD4+ T cells sorted from blood. The sample's subset: CD45RA+ positively selected. Receptors originate from a man aged 30-40 years in good health.

The chain recombines TRBV30 with TRBJ1-5, with D maybe TRBD1 (5 bases). Germline V gene lookup returns CDR1 GTSNPN and CDR2 SVGIG (reference sequence). The CDR3 has 14 residues. V was pared by 2 bases and J by 4 bases, with 12 bases between. CDR3 bases: TGTGCCTGGAGTATCAGGGTTGGGAATCAGCCCCAGCATTTT. It translates to CAWSIRVGNQPQHF. Supplemented by reference TRBV30 and TRBJ1-5, the full variable domain reads SQTIHQWPATLVQPVGSPLSLECTVEGTSNPNLYWYRQAAGRGLQLLFYSVGIGQISSEVPQNLSASRPQDRQFILSSKKLLLSDSGFYLCAWSIRVGNQPQHFGDGTRLSIL.

The rearrangement joins TRBV19 to TRBJ1-1, with D unresolved. The germline V and J ends were trimmed by 3 bases and 3 bases, with 8 bases remaining between them. Germline CDR1 reads LNHDA; CDR2 reads SQIVND (reference sequence). The length of the CDR3 is 13 residues. The CDR3 nucleotides read TGTGCCAGTAGTATTGTAGTCGACACTGAAGCTTTCTTT. Translating gives CASSIVVDTEAFF. Complete variable domain (other parts from reference TRBV19 and TRBJ1-1): DGGITQSPKYLFRKEGQNVTLSCEQNLNHDAMYWYRQDPGQGLRLIYYSQIVNDFQKGDIAEGYSVSREKKESFPLTVTSAQKNPTAFYLCASSIVVDTEAFFGQGTRLTVV.

The chain combines TRBV10-3 with TRBJ2-2, with 7 bases fitting TRBD1. With 11 bases clipped from V and 4 bases from J, the junction kept 10 bases outside the gene matches. This CDR3 contains 14 residues. Germline lookup yields CDR1 ENHRY and CDR2 SYGVKD. CDR3 sequence: CALIPGQITGELFF. CDR3 nucleotides: TGTGCCCTCATACCGGGACAGATCACCGGGGAGCTGTTTTTT.

The chain uses TRBV10-3 and TRBJ1-1; D is undetermined. V lost 4 bases to trimming and J lost 0 bases, with 9 bases between them. The germline gives CDR1 ENHRY, CDR2 SYGVKD. The CDR3 loop spans 14 amino acids. CDR3 amino acids: CAISARQLNTEAFF. In DNA form, the CDR3 reads TGTGCCATCAGTGCGCGGCAGTTGAACACTGAAGCTTTCTTT.

The chain links TRBV28 to TRBJ2-7; 8 positions match TRBD2. Germline lookup yields CDR1 MDHEN and CDR2 SYDVKM. The CDR3 extends over 14 amino acids. The V and J ends lost 6 bases and 6 bases, in that order; junction bases with no gene match: 10. The CDR3 DNA sequence: TGTGCCAGCAGACGCCCGGGACTAGGTTTCGAGCAGTACTTC. Protein product: CASRRPGLGFEQYF.

The gene calls are TRBV5-1 and TRBJ2-7, with 7 bases that match TRBD2. Germline V gene lookup returns CDR1 SGHRS and CDR2 YFSETQ. The V and J ends lost 0 bases and 0 bases, in that order; junction bases with no gene match: 6. This CDR3 is built from 16 residues. The CDR3 DNA reads TGCGCCAGCAGCTTGGGGCTAGCGGCATACTCCTACGAGCAGTACTTC. It yields the protein CASSLGLAAYSYEQYF.

This clone appeared once. The chain couples TRBV4-3 to TRBJ2-5; D possibly corresponds to TRBD1 (9 bases). The germline V gene encodes CDR1 LGHNA and CDR2 YSLEER. V was clipped by 5 bases and J by 5 bases, with 36 bases between them. The CDR3 is made up of 21 amino acids. The CDR3 region has the DNA TGCGCCAGCAGCACTAGGACGCAGGGACAGGGCACCAGGGGCGGGAGGGAGACCCAGTACTTC. Protein product: CASSTRTQGQGTRGGRETQYF.

The V call is TRBV30, the J call TRBJ2-7, with no clear D. The CDR3 totals 13 residues. V lost 1 base and J 2 bases, leaving 9 bases between the germline ends. Germline loops: CDR1 GTSNPN, CDR2 SVGIG (reference sequence). The chain's CDR3 is CAWSEFVTYEQYF. In nucleotides, the CDR3 is TGTGCCTGGAGTGAGTTCGTGACCTACGAGCAGTACTTC.

The chain is built from TRBV28 and TRBJ2-4; 12 nucleotides align to TRBD2. Germline V gene sequence: CDR1 MDHEN, CDR2 SYDVKM. CDR3 length: 17 residues. Trimming at V came to 5 bases and at J to 3 bases, leaving 8 bases not matched to a gene. The CDR3 sequence is CASSTTSGRQGKNIQYF. DNA of the CDR3: TGTGCCAGCAGTACGACTAGCGGGAGACAAGGCAAAAACATTCAGTACTTC.

The V and J genes are TRBV18 and TRBJ1-1, with TRBD1 matching 7 bases. The CDR3 has 14 amino acids. CDR1 KGHSH and CDR2 LQKENI come from the germline V gene. Trimming removed 2 bases from V and 3 bases from J; junction bases left unmatched: 3. CDR3 residues: CASSPWDRDTEAFF. The CDR3 region has the DNA TGTGCCAGCTCACCATGGGACAGAGACACTGAAGCTTTCTTT.

V usage is TRBV18 and J usage is TRBJ2-7; D is undetermined. CDR1 is KGHSH and CDR2 is LQKENI in the germline V gene. CDR3 length: 15 amino acids. Trimming removed 2 bases at V and 0 bases at J, with 11 bases between. CDR3 sequence reads: CASSPESAGSYEQYF. CDR3 sequence (DNA): TGTGCCAGCTCACCAGAAAGCGCCGGCTCCTACGAGCAGTACTTC. The full variable domain, its missing parts supplied by reference TRBV18 and TRBJ2-7, is NAGVMQNPRHLVRRRGQEARLRCSPMKGHSHVYWYRQLPEEGLKFMVYLQKENIIDESGMPKERFSAEFPKEGPSILRIQQVVRGDSAAYFCASSPESAGSYEQYFGPGTRLTVT.

The V call is TRBV27, the J call TRBJ2-7; D is ambiguous. CDR3 length equals 15 residues. V was clipped by 0 bases and J by 3 bases, with 12 bases between them. Germline V gene sequence: CDR1 MNHEY, CDR2 SMNVEV (reference sequence). The DNA of the CDR3 is TGTGCCAGCAGTTTATCGATGGTCAGTTACTACGAGCAGTACTTC. Translating it yields CASSLSMVSYYEQYF.

This rearrangement joins TRBV18 to TRBJ2-1, with 9 bases identical to TRBD2. CDR1 is KGHSH and CDR2 is LQKENI in the germline V gene. V lost 6 bases and J lost 4; bases outside the gene matches: 22. This CDR3 comprises 20 residues. CDR3 residues: CASSTPREISGRVGYNEQFF. The CDR3 DNA reads as TGTGCCAGCTCTACACCACGTGAGATTAGCGGGAGAGTGGGTTACAATGAGCAGTTCTTC.

The J gene is TRBJ2-1, the V gene TRBV19; 9 bases agree with TRBD2. CDR1 and CDR2 (germline): LNHDA, SQIVND (reference sequence). The CDR3 spans 13 residues. Germline trimming cut 4 bases from V and 10 bases from J; bases unmatched to any gene: 5. The CDR3 here is CASSTTTSGEQFF. CDR3 DNA: TGTGCCAGTAGTACCACCACTAGCGGGGAGCAGTTCTTC. The variable domain in full, completed from reference TRBV19 and TRBJ2-1, reads DGGITQSPKYLFRKEGQNVTLSCEQNLNHDAMYWYRQDPGQGLRLIYYSQIVNDFQKGDIAEGYSVSREKKESFPLTVTSAQKNPTAFYLCASSTTTSGEQFFGPGTRLTVL.

The CDR3 region is CASSPPISGANVLTF. In nucleotides, the CDR3 is TGCGCCAGCAGCCCCCCCATCTCTGGGGCCAACGTCCTGACTTTC. The rearrangement uses TRBV5-1 and TRBJ2-6; no clear D gene. Germline CDR1 SGHRS, CDR2 YFSETQ. V gave up 4 bases and J gave up 0 bases, with 8 bases separating them. The CDR3 spans 15 residues.